The clone carrying this T cell receptor beta chain has ten or more counts. Its target is unknown. Disease duration was under 3 months in the ophthalmopathy patients, who also had a Clinical Activity Score of at least 3 and a NOSPECS grade of at least 4. RNA transcripts gave rise to amplified TCR beta CDR3 regions. First-round RT-PCR targeting the TCR CDR3 was performed with the HTBI primer set. MiXCR, applied by TCRdb to the multiplex PCR reads, yields one record per CDR3 protein. The table lists around 600,000 distinct CDR3 sequences, around 14% of them singletons, with approximately 6.4% in the top ten. The sample comes from a study of T cells in Graves' hyperthyroidism and ophthalmopathy. Study at large: Peripheral blood was secured at the point of initial diagnosis, before any treatment.

Germline V lookup: CDR1 GTSNPN, CDR2 SVGIG (reference sequence). The CDR3 runs 15 residues. V dropped 3 bases and J dropped 4; count of bases not matched to a gene: 9. Broader study findings: A model using 13 V-J features told ophthalmopathy apart from stable hyperthyroidism.

V is TRBV30 and J is TRBJ1-5; 7 nucleotides line up with TRBD1. The receptor was isolated from a woman between 18 and 29 years old with Graves' ophthalmopathy. Sequenced: blood. In nucleotides, the CDR3 is TGTGCCTGGAGAGAGACAGGGAGGAGGAATCAGCCCCAGCATTTT. Translated: CAWRETGRRNQPQHF.